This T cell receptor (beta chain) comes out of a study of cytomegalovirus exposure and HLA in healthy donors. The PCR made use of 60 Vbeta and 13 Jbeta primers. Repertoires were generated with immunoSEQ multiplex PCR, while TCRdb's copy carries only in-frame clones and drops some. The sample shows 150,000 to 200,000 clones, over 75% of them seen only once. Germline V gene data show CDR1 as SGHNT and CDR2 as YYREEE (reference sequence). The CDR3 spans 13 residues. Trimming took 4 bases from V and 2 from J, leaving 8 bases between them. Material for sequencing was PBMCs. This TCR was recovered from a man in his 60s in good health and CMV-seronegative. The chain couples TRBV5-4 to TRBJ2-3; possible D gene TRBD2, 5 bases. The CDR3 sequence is CASSGGSTDTQYF. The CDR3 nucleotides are TGTGCCAGCAGCGGCGGGTCCACAGATACGCAGTATTTT.